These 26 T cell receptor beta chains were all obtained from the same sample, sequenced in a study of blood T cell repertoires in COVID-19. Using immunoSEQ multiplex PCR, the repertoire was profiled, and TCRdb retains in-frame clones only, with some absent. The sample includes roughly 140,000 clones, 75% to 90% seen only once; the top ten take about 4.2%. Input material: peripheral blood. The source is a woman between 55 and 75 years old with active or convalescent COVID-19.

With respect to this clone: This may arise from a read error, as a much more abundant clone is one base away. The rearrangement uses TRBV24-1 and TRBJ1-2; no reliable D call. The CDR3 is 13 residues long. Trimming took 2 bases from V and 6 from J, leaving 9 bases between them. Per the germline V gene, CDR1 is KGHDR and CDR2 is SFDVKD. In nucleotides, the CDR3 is TGTGCCACCAGTGATTCGCAGAGGAATGGCTACACCTTC. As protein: CATSDSQRNGYTF.

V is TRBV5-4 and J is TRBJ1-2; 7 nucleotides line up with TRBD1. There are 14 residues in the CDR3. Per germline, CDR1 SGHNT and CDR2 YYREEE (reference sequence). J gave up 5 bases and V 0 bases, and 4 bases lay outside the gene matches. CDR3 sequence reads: CASSLGQGEYGYTF. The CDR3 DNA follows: TGTGCCAGCAGCTTGGGACAGGGAGAGTATGGCTACACCTTC.

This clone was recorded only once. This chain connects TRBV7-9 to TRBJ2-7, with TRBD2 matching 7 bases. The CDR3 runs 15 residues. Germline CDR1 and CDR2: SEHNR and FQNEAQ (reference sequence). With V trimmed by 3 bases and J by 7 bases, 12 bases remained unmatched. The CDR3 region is CASSFLASGPVEQYF. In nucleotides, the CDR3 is TGTGCCAGCAGCTTTTTGGCTAGCGGACCTGTGGAGCAGTACTTC.

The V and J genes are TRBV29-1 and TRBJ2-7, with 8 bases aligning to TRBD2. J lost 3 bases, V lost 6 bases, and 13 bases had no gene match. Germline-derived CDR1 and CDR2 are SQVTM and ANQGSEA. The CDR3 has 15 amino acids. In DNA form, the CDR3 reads TGCAGCGTCGTTTTCTTAGGGCGGGGGGACTACGAGCAGTACTTC. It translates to CSVVFLGRGDYEQYF.

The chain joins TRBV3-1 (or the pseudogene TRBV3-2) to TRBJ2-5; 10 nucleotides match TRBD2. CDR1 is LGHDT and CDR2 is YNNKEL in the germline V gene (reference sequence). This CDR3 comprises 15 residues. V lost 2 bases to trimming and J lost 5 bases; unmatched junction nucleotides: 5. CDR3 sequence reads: CASSQSGGDVETQYF. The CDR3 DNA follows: TGTGCCAGCAGCCAAAGCGGGGGGGATGTGGAGACCCAGTACTTC.

CDR3 nucleotides: TGCGCCAGCAGCCCTCACGACAAGACTGAAGCTTTCTTT. Translation gives CASSPHDKTEAFF. J is TRBJ1-1 and V is TRBV5-1; unclear D gene. Per germline, CDR1 SGHRS and CDR2 YFSETQ. V lost 4 bases to trimming and J lost 5 bases, with 12 bases between them. The CDR3 is 13 amino acids. The full variable domain, in which reference TRBV5-1 and TRBJ1-1 provide the parts outside the CDR3, is KAGVTQTPRYLIKTRGQQVTLSCSPISGHRSVSWYQQTPGQGLQFLFEYFSETQRNKGNFPGRFSGRQFSNSRSEMNVSTLELGDSALYLCASSPHDKTEAFFGQGTRLTVV.

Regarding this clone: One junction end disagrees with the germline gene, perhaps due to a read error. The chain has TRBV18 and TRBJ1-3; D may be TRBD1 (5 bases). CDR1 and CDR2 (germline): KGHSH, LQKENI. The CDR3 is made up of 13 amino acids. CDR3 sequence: CASSPANGDSGHF. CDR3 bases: TGTGCCAGCTCACCGGCTAACGGGGACTCGGGGCATTTT.

For the CDR3, the DNA is TGTGCCAGTAGTAACCCCCGGGACAGGGCCTACAATGAGCAGTTCTTC. It translates to CASSNPRDRAYNEQFF. V is TRBV19 and J is TRBJ2-1; 9 nucleotides line up with TRBD1. This CDR3 is 16 amino acids long. CDR1 LNHDA and CDR2 SQIVND come from the germline V gene (reference sequence). V dropped 4 bases and J dropped 2; count of bases not matched to a gene: 6.

CDR3 DNA sequence: TGCGCCAGCAGCCAAGAAGGAGGGACTGGCTACACCTTC. Protein sequence: CASSQEGGTGYTF. V and J are TRBV4-3 and TRBJ1-2; tentatively, D is TRBD1 (5 bases). The CDR3 consists of 13 residues. Germline-derived CDR1 and CDR2 are LGHNA and YSLEER. Trimming took off 0 bases at V and 7 bases at J, with 9 bases between the two ends.

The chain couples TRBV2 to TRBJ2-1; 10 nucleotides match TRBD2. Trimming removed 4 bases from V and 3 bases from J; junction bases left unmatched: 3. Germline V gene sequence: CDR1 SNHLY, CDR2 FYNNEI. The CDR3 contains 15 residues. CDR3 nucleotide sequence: TGTGCCAGCAGTGGAAGCGGGGGGGGCTACAATGAGCAGTTCTTC. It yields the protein CASSGSGGGYNEQFF. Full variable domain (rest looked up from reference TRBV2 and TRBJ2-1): EPEVTQTPSHQVTQMGQEVILRCVPISNHLYFYWYRQILGQKVEFLVSFYNNEISEKSEIFDDQFSVERPDGSNFTLKIRSTKLEDSAMYFCASSGSGGGYNEQFFGPGTRLTVL.

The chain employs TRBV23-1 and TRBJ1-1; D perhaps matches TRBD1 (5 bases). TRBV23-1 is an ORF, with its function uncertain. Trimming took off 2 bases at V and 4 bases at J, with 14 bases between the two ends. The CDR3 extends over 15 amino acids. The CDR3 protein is CASSQPRVQGTEAFF. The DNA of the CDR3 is TGCGCCAGCAGTCAACCCCGGGTGCAGGGCACTGAAGCTTTCTTT.

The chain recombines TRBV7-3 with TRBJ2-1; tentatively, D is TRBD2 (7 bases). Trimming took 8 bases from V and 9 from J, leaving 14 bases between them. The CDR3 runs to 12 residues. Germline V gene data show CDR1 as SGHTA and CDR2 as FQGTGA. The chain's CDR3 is CASGGGGGEQFF. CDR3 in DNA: TGTGCCAGCGGCGGGGGCGGTGGTGAGCAGTTCTTC.

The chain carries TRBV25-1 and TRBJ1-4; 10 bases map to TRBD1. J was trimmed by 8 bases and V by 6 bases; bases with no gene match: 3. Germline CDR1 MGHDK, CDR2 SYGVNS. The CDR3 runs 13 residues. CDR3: CASRGQGEEKLFF. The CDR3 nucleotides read TGTGCCAGCAGAGGACAGGGGGAAGAAAAACTGTTTTTT.

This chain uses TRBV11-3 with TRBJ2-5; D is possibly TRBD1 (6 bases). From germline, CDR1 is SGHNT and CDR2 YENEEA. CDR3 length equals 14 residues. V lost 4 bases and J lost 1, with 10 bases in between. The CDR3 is CASSSGQLQETQYF. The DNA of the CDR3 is TGTGCCAGCAGCTCGGGACAACTCCAAGAGACCCAGTACTTC.

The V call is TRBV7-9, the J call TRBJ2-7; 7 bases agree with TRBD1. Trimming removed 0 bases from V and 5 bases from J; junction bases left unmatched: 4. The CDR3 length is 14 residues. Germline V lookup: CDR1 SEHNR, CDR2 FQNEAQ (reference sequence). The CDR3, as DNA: TGTGCCAGCAGCTTAGCGGGGACAGTCGACGAGCAGTACTTC. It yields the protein CASSLAGTVDEQYF.

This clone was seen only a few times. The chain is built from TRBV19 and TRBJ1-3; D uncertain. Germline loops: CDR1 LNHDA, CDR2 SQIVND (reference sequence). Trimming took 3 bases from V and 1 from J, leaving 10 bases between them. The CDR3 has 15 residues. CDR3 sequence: CASSIISGSGNTIYF. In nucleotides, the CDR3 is TGTGCCAGTAGTATCATATCGGGATCTGGAAACACCATATATTTT.

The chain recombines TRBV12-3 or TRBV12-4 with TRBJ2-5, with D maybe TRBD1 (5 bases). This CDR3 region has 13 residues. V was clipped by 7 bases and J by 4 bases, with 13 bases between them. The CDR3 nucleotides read TGTGCCAGCACCCTGACTGGGGCAGAGACCCAGTACTTC. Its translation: CASTLTGAETQYF.

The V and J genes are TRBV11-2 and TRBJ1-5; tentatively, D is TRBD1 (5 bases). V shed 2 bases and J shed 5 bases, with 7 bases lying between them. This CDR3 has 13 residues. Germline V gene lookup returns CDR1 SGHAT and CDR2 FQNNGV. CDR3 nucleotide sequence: TGTGCCAGCAGCTTACAGGGTGATCAGCCCCAGCATTTT. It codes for CASSLQGDQPQHF.

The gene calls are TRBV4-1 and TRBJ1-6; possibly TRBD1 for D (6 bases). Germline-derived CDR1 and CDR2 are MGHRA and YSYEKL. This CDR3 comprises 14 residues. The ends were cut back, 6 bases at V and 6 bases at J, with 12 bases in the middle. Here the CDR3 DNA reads TGCGCCAGCAGGGACAGCGACCGTAATTCACCCCTCCACTTT. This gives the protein CASRDSDRNSPLHF.

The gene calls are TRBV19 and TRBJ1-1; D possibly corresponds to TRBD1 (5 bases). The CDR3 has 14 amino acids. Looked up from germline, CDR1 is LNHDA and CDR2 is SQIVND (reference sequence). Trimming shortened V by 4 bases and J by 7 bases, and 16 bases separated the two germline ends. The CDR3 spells CASSKSGGRNEAFF. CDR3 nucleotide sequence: TGTGCCAGTAGTAAGTCGGGGGGTCGAAATGAAGCTTTCTTT.

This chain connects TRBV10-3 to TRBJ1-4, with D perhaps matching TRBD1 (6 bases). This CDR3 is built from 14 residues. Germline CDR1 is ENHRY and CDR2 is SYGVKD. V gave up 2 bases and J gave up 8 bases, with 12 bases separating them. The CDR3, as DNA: TGTGCCATCAGTGAGCACCCGGGGGGCGAAAAACTGTTTTTT. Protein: CAISEHPGGEKLFF.

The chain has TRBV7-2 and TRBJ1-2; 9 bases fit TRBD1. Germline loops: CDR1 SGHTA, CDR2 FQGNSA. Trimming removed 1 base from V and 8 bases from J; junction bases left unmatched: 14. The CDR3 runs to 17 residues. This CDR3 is CASSLESLTGGVSGYTF. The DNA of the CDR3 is TGTGCCAGCAGCTTAGAATCCCTGACAGGGGGTGTTTCGGGCTACACCTTC.

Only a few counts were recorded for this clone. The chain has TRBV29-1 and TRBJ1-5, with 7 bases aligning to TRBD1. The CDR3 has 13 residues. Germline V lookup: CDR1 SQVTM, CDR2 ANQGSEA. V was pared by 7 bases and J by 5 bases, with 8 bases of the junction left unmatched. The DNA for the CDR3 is TGCAGCGCTAAACAGGGGTTAGATCAGCCCCAGCATTTT. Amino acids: CSAKQGLDQPQHF.

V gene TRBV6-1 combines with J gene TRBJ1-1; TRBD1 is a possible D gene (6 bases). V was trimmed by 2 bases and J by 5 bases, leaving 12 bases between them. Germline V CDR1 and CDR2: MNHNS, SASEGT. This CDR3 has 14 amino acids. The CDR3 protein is CASSEQGKGTEAFF. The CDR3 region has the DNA TGTGCCAGCAGTGAACAGGGGAAGGGGACTGAAGCTTTCTTT.

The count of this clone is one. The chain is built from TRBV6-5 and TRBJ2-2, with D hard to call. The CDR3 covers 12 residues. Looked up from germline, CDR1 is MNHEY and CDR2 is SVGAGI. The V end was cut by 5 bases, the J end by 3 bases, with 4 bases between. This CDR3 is CASSPDTGELFF. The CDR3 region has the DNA TGTGCCAGCAGTCCCGACACCGGGGAGCTGTTTTTT.

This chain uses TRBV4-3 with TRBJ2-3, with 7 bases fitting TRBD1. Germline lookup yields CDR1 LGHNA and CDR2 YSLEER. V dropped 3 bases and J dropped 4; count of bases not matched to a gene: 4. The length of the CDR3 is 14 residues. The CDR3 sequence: CASSHGQVADTQYF. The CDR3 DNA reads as TGCGCCAGCAGCCATGGACAGGTGGCAGATACGCAGTATTTT.